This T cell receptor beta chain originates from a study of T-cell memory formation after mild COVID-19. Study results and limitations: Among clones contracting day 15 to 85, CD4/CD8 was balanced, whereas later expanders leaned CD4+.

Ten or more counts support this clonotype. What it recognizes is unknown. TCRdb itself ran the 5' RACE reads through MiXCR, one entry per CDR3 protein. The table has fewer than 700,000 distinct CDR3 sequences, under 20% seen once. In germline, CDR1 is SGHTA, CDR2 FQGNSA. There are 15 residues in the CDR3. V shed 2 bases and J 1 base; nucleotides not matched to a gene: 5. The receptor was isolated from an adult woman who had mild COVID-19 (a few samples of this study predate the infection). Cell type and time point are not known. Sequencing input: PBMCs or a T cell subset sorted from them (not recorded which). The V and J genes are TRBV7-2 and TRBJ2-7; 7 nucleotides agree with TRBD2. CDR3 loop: CASSLRRGVSYEQYF. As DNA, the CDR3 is TGTGCCAGCAGCTTACGTCGGGGGGTGTCCTACGAGCAGTACTTC. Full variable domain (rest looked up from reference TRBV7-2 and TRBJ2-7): GAGVSQSPSNKVTEKGKDVELRCDPISGHTALYWYRQSLGQGLEFLIYFQGNSAPDKSGLPSDRFSAERTGGSVSTLTIQRTQQEDSAVYLCASSLRRGVSYEQYFGPGTRLTVT.